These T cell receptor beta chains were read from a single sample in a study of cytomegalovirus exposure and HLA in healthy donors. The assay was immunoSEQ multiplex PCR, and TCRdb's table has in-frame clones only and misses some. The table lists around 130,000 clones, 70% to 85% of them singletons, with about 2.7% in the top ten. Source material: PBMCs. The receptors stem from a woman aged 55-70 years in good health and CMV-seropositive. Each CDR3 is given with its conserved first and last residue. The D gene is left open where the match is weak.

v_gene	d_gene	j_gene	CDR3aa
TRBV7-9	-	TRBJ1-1	CASSQDQGNTEAFF
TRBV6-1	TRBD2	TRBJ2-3	CASSEAPSGGTDTQYF
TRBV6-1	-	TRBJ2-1	CASSYNEQFF
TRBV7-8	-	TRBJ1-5	CASSLAAGRGGQPQHF
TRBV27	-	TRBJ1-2	CASSLFGRGNYGYTF
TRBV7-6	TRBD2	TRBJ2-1	CASSLALRGGSGHEQFF
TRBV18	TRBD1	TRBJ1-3	CASSDTGQGYGNTIYF
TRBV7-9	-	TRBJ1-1	CSSSLGRSGTEAFF
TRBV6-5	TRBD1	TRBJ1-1	CASSQTLTGGEAFF
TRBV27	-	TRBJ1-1	CASRGSETGNTEAFF
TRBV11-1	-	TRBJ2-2	CASSLAGQNTGELFF
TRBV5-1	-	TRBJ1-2	CASSLSRATYGYTF
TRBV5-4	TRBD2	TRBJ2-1	CASSFALAGGSLPNEQFF
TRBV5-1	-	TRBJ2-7	CASSFTRGSYEQYF
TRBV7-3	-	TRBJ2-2	CASSEIGQGYTGELFF
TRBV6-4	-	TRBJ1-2	CASSDSRTAYGYTF
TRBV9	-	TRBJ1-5	CASSVQGSNQPQHF
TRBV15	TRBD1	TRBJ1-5	CATSRAGTGGNQPQHF
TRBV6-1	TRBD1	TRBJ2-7	CASNLGTGMYEQYF
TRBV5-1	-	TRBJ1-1	CASSPGSGGTEAFF
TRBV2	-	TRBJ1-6	CASSEEGESPLHF
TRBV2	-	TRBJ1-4	CASSEVNRQNEKLFF
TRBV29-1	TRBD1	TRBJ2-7	CSVGWWTGGYEQYF
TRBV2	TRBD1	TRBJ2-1	CASTGTGGGNEQFF
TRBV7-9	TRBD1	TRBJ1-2	CASSLGQNYGYTF
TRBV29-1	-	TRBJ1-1	CSVERGAGRLNTEAFF
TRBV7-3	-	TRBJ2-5	CASSLGGQGIQETQYF
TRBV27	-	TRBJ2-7	CASSKKSAGGSYEQYF
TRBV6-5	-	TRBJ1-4	CASSYQTGAGPKLFF
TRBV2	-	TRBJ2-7	CASRPPGGYEQYF
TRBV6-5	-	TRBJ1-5	CASSYGASNQPQHF
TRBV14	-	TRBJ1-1	CASSLPGTLNTEAFF
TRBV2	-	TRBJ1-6	CASGRGASPLHF
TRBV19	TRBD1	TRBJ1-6	CASNPGTVNSPLHF
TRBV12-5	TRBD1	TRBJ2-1	CASGLGTGKHNEQFF
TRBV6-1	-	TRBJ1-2	CASSEGTPGALTNYGYTF
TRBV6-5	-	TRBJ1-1	CASTPGTEAFF
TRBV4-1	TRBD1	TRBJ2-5	CASSQRGTGGAETQYF
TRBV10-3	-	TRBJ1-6	CAISPPGEPLHF
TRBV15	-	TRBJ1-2	CATSREPGDYGYTF
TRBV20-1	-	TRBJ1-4	CSAFFYEKLFF
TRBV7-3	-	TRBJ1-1	CASSPRPNTEAFF
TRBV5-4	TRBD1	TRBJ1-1	CASSLERGQSEAFF
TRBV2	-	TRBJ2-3	CASSYTDTQYF
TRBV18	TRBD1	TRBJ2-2	CASSRQGWELFF
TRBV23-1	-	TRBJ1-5	CASTTDIFSNQPQHF
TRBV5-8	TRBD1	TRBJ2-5	CASSLGQGVFSAETQYF
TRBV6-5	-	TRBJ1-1	CASSYSGEGTEAFF
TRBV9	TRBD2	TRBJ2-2	CASSVVGLAGTGELFF
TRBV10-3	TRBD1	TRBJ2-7	CAIGSTGGSYEQYF
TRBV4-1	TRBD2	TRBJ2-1	CASSQGGGTYNEQFF